This T cell receptor beta chain was observed in a study of monozygotic twins with inflammatory bowel disease. Per germline, CDR1 LGHDT and CDR2 YNNKEL (reference sequence). This CDR3 comprises 17 residues. Both TCRalpha and TCRbeta cDNA were subjected to two nested PCRs lasting approximately 16 and 10 cycles. Using the 5' RACE reads, TCRdb records one entry per CDR3 protein without DNA. Its clone listing holds about 160,000 distinct CDR3 sequences. As concerns this clonotype: Its matching antigen is unknown.

General study findings and limits: Sharing of clonotypes with others was lower in IBD patients than in healthy twins, and this was especially so with disease activity. The analysis did not separate different T cell subtypes.

This clonotype originated in a human donor with ulcerative colitis or Crohn's disease, or a healthy co-twin of an affected twin (not recorded which). Sequences were obtained from blood. The chain uses TRBV3-1 and TRBJ1-5; TCRdb returns TRBD1, unconfirmable since there is no DNA. The CDR3 is CASSHYSPGALRQPQHF.